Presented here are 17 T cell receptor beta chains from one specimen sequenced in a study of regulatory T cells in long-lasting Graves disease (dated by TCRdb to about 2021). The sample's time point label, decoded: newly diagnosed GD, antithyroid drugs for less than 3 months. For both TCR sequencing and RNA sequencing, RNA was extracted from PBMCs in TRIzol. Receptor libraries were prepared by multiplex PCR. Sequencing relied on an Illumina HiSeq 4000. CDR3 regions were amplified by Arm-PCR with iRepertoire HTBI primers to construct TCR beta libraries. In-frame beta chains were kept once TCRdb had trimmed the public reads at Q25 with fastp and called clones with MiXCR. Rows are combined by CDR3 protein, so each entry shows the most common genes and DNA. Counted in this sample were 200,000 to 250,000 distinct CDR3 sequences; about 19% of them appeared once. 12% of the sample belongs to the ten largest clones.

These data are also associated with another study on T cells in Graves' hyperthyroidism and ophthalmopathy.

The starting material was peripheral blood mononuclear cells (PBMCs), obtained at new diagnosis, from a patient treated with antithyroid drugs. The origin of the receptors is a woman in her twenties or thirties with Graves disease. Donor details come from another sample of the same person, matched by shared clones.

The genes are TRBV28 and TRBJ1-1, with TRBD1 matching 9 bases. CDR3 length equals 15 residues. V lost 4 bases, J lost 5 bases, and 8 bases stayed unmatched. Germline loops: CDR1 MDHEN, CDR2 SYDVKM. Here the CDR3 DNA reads TGTGCCAGCAGTTCCTACAGGGGGCGCGGGACTGAAGCTTTCTTT. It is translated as CASSSYRGRGTEAFF.

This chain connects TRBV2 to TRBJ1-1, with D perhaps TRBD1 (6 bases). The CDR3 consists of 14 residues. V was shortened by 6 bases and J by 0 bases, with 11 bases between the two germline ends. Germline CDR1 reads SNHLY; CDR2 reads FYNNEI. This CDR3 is CASRRQAMNTEAFF. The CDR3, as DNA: TGTGCCAGCAGACGACAGGCAATGAACACTGAAGCTTTCTTT. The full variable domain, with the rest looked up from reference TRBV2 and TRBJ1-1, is EPEVTQTPSHQVTQMGQEVILRCVPISNHLYFYWYRQILGQKVEFLVSFYNNEISEKSEIFDDQFSVERPDGSNFTLKIRSTKLEDSAMYFCASRRQAMNTEAFFGQGTRLTVV.

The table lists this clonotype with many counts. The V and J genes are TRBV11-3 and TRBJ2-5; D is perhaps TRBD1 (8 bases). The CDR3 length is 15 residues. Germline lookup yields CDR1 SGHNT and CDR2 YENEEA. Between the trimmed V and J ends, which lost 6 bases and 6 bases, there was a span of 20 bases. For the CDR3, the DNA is TGTGCCAGCAGTTTCACAGGGGGGGTGAAAAAGACCCAGTACTTC. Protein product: CASSFTGGVKKTQYF.

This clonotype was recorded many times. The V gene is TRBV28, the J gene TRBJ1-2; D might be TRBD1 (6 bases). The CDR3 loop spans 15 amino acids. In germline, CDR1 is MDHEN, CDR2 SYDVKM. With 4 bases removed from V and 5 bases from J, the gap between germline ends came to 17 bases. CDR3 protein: CASSWVATGSYGYTF. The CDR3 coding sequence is TGTGCCAGCAGTTGGGTGGCCACAGGGAGTTATGGCTACACCTTC.

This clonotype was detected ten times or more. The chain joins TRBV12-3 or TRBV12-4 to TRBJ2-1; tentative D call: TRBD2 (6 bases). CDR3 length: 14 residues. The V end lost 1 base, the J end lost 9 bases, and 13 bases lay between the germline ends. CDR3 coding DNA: TGTGCCAGCAGTTTAGGGGGTGGGGGGAGTGAGCAGTTCTTC. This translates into CASSLGGGGSEQFF.

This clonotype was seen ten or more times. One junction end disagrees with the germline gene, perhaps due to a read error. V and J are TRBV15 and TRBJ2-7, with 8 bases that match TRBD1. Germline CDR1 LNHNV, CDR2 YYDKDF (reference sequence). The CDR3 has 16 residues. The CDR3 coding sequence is TGTGCCACCGGCAGAGATAGGGAGACAGGGGCGATCGAGCAGTACTTC. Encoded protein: CATGRDRETGAIEQYF.

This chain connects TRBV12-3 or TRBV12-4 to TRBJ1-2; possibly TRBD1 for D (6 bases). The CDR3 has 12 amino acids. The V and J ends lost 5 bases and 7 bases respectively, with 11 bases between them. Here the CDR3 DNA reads TGTGCCAGCAGTGCTACAGGGTTTGGCTACACCTTC. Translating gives CASSATGFGYTF.

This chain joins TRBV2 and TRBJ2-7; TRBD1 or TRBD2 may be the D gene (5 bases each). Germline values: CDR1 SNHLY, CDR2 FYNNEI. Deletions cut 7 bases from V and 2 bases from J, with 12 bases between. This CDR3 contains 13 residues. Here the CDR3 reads CASTWDGTYEQYF. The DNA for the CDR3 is TGTGCCAGCACCTGGGACGGAACCTACGAGCAGTACTTC.

The CDR3 DNA is TGTGCCAGCGTTTCGGGGCAGGGTTTCTACGAGCAGTACTTC. It yields the protein CASVSGQGFYEQYF. The rearrangement uses TRBV2 and TRBJ2-7; D tentatively fits TRBD1 or TRBD2 (5 bases each). The CDR3 is 14 residues long. Germline V gene sequence: CDR1 SNHLY, CDR2 FYNNEI. Trimming shortened V by 8 bases and J by 3 bases, and 17 bases separated the two germline ends. The entire variable domain, with the rest obtained from reference TRBV2 and TRBJ2-7, is as follows: EPEVTQTPSHQVTQMGQEVILRCVPISNHLYFYWYRQILGQKVEFLVSFYNNEISEKSEIFDDQFSVERPDGSNFTLKIRSTKLEDSAMYFCASVSGQGFYEQYFGPGTRLTVT.

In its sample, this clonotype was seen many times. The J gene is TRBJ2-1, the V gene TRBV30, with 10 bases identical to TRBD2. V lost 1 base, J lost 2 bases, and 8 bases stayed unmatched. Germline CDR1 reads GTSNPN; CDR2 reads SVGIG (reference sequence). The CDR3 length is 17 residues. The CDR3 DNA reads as TGTGCCTGGAGTGGGTATAGCGGGAGGCGAACCTACAATGAGCAGTTCTTC. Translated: CAWSGYSGRRTYNEQFF.

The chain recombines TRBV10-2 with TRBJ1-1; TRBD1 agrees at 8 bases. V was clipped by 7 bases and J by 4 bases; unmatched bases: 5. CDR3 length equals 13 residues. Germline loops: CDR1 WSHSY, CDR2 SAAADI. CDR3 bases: TGCGCCAGCACAGGACAGGGCGTCACTGAAGCTTTCTTT. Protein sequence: CASTGQGVTEAFF.

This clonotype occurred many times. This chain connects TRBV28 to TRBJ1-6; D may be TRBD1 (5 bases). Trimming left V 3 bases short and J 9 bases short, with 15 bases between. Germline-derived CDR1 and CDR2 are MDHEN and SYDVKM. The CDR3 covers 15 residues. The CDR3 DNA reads TGTGCCAGCAGTTTTGACGGGGCTGGGGGTTCACCCCTCCACTTT. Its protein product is CASSFDGAGGSPLHF.

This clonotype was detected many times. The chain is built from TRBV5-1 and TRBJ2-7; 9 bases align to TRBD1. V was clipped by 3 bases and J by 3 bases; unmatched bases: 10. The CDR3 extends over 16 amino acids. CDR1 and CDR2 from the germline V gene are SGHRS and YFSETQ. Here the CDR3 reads CASSWDHRDRVYEQYF. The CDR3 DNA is TGCGCCAGCAGCTGGGACCACCGGGACAGGGTCTACGAGCAGTACTTC. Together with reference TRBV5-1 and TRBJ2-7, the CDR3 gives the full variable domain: KAGVTQTPRYLIKTRGQQVTLSCSPISGHRSVSWYQQTPGQGLQFLFEYFSETQRNKGNFPGRFSGRQFSNSRSEMNVSTLELGDSALYLCASSWDHRDRVYEQYFGPGTRLTVT.

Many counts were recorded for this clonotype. This chain's CDR3 is CASGLPRGEQYF. The CDR3 coding sequence is TGTGCTAGTGGTTTACCCCGGGGGGAGCAGTACTTC. The chain links TRBV12-5 to TRBJ2-7, with D maybe TRBD2 (6 bases). This CDR3 is built from 12 residues. Germline V gene data show CDR1 as LGHNT and CDR2 as FRNRAP. V dropped 3 bases and J dropped 7 bases, with 10 bases sitting between them.

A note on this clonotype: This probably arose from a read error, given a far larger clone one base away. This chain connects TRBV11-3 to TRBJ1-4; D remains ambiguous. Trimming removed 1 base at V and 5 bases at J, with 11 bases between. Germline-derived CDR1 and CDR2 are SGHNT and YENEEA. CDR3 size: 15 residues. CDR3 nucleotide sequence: TGTGCCAGCAGCTTAGCGGACCCTACAAATGAAAAACTGTTTTTT. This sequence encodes CASSLADPTNEKLFF.

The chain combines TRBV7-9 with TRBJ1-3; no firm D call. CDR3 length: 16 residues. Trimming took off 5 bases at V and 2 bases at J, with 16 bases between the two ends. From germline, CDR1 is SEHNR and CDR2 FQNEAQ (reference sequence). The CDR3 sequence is CASSQAGRSTGNTIYF. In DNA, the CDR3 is TGTGCCAGCAGCCAGGCTGGCAGGTCAACTGGAAACACCATATATTTT.

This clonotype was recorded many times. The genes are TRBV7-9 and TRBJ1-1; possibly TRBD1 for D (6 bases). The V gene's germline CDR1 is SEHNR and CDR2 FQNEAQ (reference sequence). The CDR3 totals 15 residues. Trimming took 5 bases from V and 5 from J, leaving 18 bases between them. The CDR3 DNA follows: TGTGCCAGCAGCCAACGAAAGAACAGGGTTACTGAAGCTTTCTTT. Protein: CASSQRKNRVTEAFF.